This T cell receptor beta chain was obtained from a study of blood T cell repertoires in COVID-19. Study-level background: Donors in the United States, Italy and Spain gave samples during acute or convalescent COVID-19.

Germline CDR1 is SGHTA and CDR2 is FQGTGA. This CDR3 is 13 amino acids long. Trimming cost V 3 bases and J 6 bases; bases outside gene matches: 2. Under the authors' procedure: Reference gene primer amplification gave estimated nucleated cell counts. TCRdb's table, derived via immunoSEQ multiplex PCR, lists solely in-frame clones and lacks some. V, J and clone size reflect that table, while D and trimming were determined from the DNA. Here the sample spans roughly 280,000 clones, around 90% being singletons. The sequence was collected from a woman in her forties or fifties who had recovered from COVID-19. The gene calls are TRBV7-3 and TRBJ2-5; 9 nucleotides align to TRBD1. What was sequenced was peripheral blood. The CDR3 region is CASSFGTGQTQYF. CDR3 nucleotide sequence: TGTGCCAGCAGCTTTGGGACAGGGCAGACCCAGTACTTC.